This entry lists 20 T cell receptor beta chains sequenced from one sample in a study of blood T cell repertoires in COVID-19. Measured with immunoSEQ multiplex PCR; TCRdb has only the in-frame clones, and not every one. The repertoire consists of about 180,000 clones, with 80% to 85% occurring once and the leading ten covering around 7.3%. Sequenced sample: peripheral blood. All receptors come from a woman between 65 and 79 years old with COVID-19, enrolled during active disease.

This chain connects TRBV28 to TRBJ2-2, with 9 bases that match TRBD1. Per the germline V gene, CDR1 is MDHEN and CDR2 is SYDVKM. The V and J ends lost 5 bases and 4 bases, in that order; junction bases with no gene match: 11. The CDR3 length is 17 residues. CDR3 nucleotide sequence: TGTGCCAGCAGTCCGGACAGGGGACCGGCGAGCACCGGGGAGCTGTTTTTT. Translated: CASSPDRGPASTGELFF.

The rearrangement joins TRBV7-6 to TRBJ2-7; 7 bases match TRBD1. Germline trimming cut 1 base from V and 3 bases from J; bases unmatched to any gene: 3. The CDR3 totals 14 residues. Germline lookup yields CDR1 SGHVS and CDR2 FNYEAQ. CDR3 residues: CASSLDGTDYEQYF. As DNA, the CDR3 is TGTGCCAGCAGCTTAGACGGGACAGACTACGAGCAGTACTTC. The whole variable domain, filled in from reference TRBV7-6 and TRBJ2-7, reads GAGVSQSPRYKVTKRGQDVALRCDPISGHVSLYWYRQALGQGPEFLTYFNYEAQQDKSGLPNDRFSAERPEGSISTLTIQRTEQRDSAMYRCASSLDGTDYEQYFGPGTRLTVT.

V gene TRBV5-1 combines with J gene TRBJ1-4; 7 nucleotides match TRBD1. The CDR3 is 14 amino acids. From germline, CDR1 is SGHRS and CDR2 YFSETQ. The V segment lost 4 bases and the J segment 5 bases; nucleotides outside the gene matches: 5. The CDR3: CASSGGTANEKLFF. In nucleotides, the CDR3 is TGCGCCAGCAGCGGCGGGACAGCAAATGAAAAACTGTTTTTT.

The CDR3: CASSPTTVYEQYF. DNA of the CDR3: TGTGCCAGCAGCCCGACGACAGTCTACGAGCAGTACTTC. The chain is built from TRBV5-6 and TRBJ2-7, with D possibly matching TRBD1 (5 bases). Trimming shortened V by 4 bases and J by 3 bases, and 11 bases separated the two germline ends. Germline V gene sequence: CDR1 SGHDT, CDR2 YYEEEE. The CDR3 is made up of 13 amino acids. Together with reference TRBV5-6 and TRBJ2-7, the CDR3 gives the full variable domain: DAGVTQSPTHLIKTRGQQVTLRCSPKSGHDTVSWYQQALGQGPQFIFQYYEEEERQRGNFPDRFSGHQFPNYSSELNVNALLLGDSALYLCASSPTTVYEQYFGPGTRLTVT.

This clone was detected only a few times. The V gene is TRBV6-5, the J gene TRBJ2-3, with TRBD2 as a possible D gene (6 bases). From germline, CDR1 is MNHEY and CDR2 SVGAGI. V was shortened by 5 bases and J by 8 bases, with 14 bases between the two germline ends. CDR3 length equals 13 residues. CDR3 loop: CASSIFRDSTQYF. Here the CDR3 DNA reads TGTGCCAGCAGTATCTTCCGGGACTCTACGCAGTATTTT.

The chain carries TRBV28 and TRBJ1-4, with a weak D call TRBD1 (5 bases). Germline V lookup: CDR1 MDHEN, CDR2 SYDVKM. CDR3 size: 15 residues. Trimming shortened V by 2 bases and J by 5 bases, and 12 bases separated the two germline ends. CDR3 nucleotide sequence: TGTGCCAGCAGTTTAGGGGGGGAGGGAAATGAAAAACTGTTTTTT. This codes for CASSLGGEGNEKLFF.

The chain is built from TRBV12-3 or TRBV12-4 and TRBJ1-1, with no clear D. V lost 3 bases, J lost 11 bases, and 13 bases lay in between. This CDR3 is 12 amino acids long. As DNA, the CDR3 is TGTGCCAGCAGTTTGGAGCTCCTCGGGGCTTTCTTT. Its translation is CASSLELLGAFF.

This clone was seen once. The V call is TRBV10-2, the J call TRBJ2-3, with 12 bases aligning to TRBD2. After removal of 8 bases from V and 1 base from J, the junction contained 4 bases not matched to a gene. The CDR3 length is 15 residues. Germline-derived CDR1 and CDR2 are WSHSY and SAAADI. As DNA, the CDR3 is TGCGCCAGCGCTAGACTAGCGGGAGGCACAGATACGCAGTATTTT. Protein product: CASARLAGGTDTQYF.

The chain joins TRBV7-2 to TRBJ2-2, with 16 nucleotides matching TRBD2. V lost 4 bases and J lost 8; bases outside the gene matches: 7. Germline V gene data show CDR1 as SGHTA and CDR2 as FQGNSA. The CDR3 is 17 amino acids. Here the CDR3 DNA reads TGTGCCAGCAGCTCCGCACCGGGACTAGCGGGAGGGGGGGAGCTGTTTTTT. Translation gives CASSSAPGLAGGGELFF.

This chain joins TRBV27 and TRBJ2-5; TRBD2 aligns across 8 bases. The germline gives CDR1 MNHEY, CDR2 SMNVEV (reference sequence). The CDR3 has 17 residues. Trimming at V came to 5 bases and at J to 5 bases, leaving 16 bases not matched to a gene. The CDR3 sequence: CASSQQPAGEVSETQYF. As DNA, the CDR3 is TGTGCCAGCAGTCAACAACCAGCGGGAGAGGTTAGCGAGACCCAGTACTTC.

The chain couples TRBV14 to TRBJ1-2, with D possibly matching TRBD1 (6 bases). Germline loops: CDR1 SGHDN, CDR2 FVKESK. The CDR3 loop spans 14 amino acids. Trimming shortened V by 4 bases and J by 8 bases, and 17 bases separated the two germline ends. The CDR3 here is CASSLQDRASGYTF. CDR3 in DNA: TGTGCCAGCAGCCTCCAGGACAGAGCGTCCGGCTACACCTTC.

The V call is TRBV5-4, the J call TRBJ2-3; the match to TRBD2 covers 14 bases. Germline CDR1 and CDR2: SGHNT and YYREEE (reference sequence). This CDR3 comprises 19 residues. V lost 4 bases, J lost 2 bases, and 12 bases stayed unmatched. DNA of the CDR3: TGTGCCAGCAGCCCCCCGGGACTAGCGGGAGTAAGGTTCACAGATACGCAGTATTTT. Its protein product is CASSPPGLAGVRFTDTQYF.

V usage is TRBV7-2 and J usage is TRBJ2-7; D may be TRBD1 (5 bases). V lost 4 bases and J lost 5, with 18 bases in between. The germline gives CDR1 SGHTA, CDR2 FQGNSA. The CDR3 is made up of 15 amino acids. Here the CDR3 reads CASSSDPGLVDEQYF. The CDR3 bases are TGTGCCAGCAGCTCTGACCCAGGGTTAGTTGACGAGCAGTACTTC.

This clone has ten or more counts. The gene calls are TRBV9 and TRBJ1-3, with a possible D match to TRBD1 (6 bases). From germline, CDR1 is SGDLS and CDR2 YYNGEE. There are 15 residues in the CDR3. V lost 4 bases to trimming and J lost 4 bases, with 15 bases between them. CDR3 in amino acids: CASSPQGQAGNTIYF. The CDR3 region has the DNA TGTGCCAGCAGCCCCCAGGGACAAGCGGGAAACACCATATATTTT.

The rearrangement joins TRBV7-9 to TRBJ2-7; 9 nucleotides agree with TRBD1. The length of the CDR3 is 13 residues. The V segment lost 3 bases and the J segment 6 bases; nucleotides outside the gene matches: 3. In germline, CDR1 is SEHNR, CDR2 FQNEAQ (reference sequence). CDR3 nucleotides: TGTGCCAGCAGCTTGCAGGACAGGGGCGAGCAGTACTTC. The encoded protein is CASSLQDRGEQYF.

The chain couples TRBV3-1 (or the pseudogene TRBV3-2) to TRBJ2-7, with a tentative D call TRBD1 (5 bases). CDR1 is LGHDT and CDR2 is YNNKEL in the germline V gene (reference sequence). V was cut by 1 base and J by 2 bases, with 9 bases left in between. This CDR3 spans 14 amino acids. The CDR3 DNA is TGTGCCAGCAGCCAAGTTAAGACAGCCTACGAGCAGTACTTC. Amino acid sequence: CASSQVKTAYEQYF.

The chain joins TRBV3-1 (or the pseudogene TRBV3-2) to TRBJ2-7; tentative D call: TRBD2 (6 bases). This CDR3 has 15 residues. With 5 bases removed from V and 5 bases from J, the gap between germline ends came to 19 bases. Germline CDR1 is LGHDT and CDR2 is YNNKEL (reference sequence). The CDR3 DNA reads TGTGCCAGCAGCTTTGCCCCGGGAGTGCCGAACGAGCAGTACTTC. This gives the protein CASSFAPGVPNEQYF.

This chain connects TRBV5-4 to TRBJ1-2; D uncertain. V lost 2 bases and J lost 1, with 6 bases in between. There are 13 residues in the CDR3. Per germline, CDR1 SGHNT and CDR2 YYREEE (reference sequence). CDR3 nucleotides: TGTGCCAGCAGCTTCTCCCGTAACTATGGCTACACCTTC. It translates to CASSFSRNYGYTF.

This clone was seen a single time. The chain couples TRBV24-1 to TRBJ1-1, with 7 bases matching TRBD1. The CDR3 is 14 amino acids. Trimming removed 4 bases from V and 5 bases from J; junction bases left unmatched: 6. Germline loops: CDR1 KGHDR, CDR2 SFDVKD. The CDR3 DNA reads TGTGCCACCAGTGACCCTCGACAGGGAACTGAAGCTTTCTTT. Translating gives CATSDPRQGTEAFF.

The chain uses TRBV10-2 and TRBJ2-1; 7 bases align to TRBD1. The CDR3 sequence is 14 residues long. J gave up 10 bases and V 3 bases, and 9 bases lay outside the gene matches. CDR1 and CDR2 (germline): WSHSY, SAAADI. CDR3 amino acids: CASSDTGEVGEQFF. The CDR3 nucleotides are TGCGCCAGCAGTGATACAGGGGAAGTGGGGGAGCAGTTCTTC.